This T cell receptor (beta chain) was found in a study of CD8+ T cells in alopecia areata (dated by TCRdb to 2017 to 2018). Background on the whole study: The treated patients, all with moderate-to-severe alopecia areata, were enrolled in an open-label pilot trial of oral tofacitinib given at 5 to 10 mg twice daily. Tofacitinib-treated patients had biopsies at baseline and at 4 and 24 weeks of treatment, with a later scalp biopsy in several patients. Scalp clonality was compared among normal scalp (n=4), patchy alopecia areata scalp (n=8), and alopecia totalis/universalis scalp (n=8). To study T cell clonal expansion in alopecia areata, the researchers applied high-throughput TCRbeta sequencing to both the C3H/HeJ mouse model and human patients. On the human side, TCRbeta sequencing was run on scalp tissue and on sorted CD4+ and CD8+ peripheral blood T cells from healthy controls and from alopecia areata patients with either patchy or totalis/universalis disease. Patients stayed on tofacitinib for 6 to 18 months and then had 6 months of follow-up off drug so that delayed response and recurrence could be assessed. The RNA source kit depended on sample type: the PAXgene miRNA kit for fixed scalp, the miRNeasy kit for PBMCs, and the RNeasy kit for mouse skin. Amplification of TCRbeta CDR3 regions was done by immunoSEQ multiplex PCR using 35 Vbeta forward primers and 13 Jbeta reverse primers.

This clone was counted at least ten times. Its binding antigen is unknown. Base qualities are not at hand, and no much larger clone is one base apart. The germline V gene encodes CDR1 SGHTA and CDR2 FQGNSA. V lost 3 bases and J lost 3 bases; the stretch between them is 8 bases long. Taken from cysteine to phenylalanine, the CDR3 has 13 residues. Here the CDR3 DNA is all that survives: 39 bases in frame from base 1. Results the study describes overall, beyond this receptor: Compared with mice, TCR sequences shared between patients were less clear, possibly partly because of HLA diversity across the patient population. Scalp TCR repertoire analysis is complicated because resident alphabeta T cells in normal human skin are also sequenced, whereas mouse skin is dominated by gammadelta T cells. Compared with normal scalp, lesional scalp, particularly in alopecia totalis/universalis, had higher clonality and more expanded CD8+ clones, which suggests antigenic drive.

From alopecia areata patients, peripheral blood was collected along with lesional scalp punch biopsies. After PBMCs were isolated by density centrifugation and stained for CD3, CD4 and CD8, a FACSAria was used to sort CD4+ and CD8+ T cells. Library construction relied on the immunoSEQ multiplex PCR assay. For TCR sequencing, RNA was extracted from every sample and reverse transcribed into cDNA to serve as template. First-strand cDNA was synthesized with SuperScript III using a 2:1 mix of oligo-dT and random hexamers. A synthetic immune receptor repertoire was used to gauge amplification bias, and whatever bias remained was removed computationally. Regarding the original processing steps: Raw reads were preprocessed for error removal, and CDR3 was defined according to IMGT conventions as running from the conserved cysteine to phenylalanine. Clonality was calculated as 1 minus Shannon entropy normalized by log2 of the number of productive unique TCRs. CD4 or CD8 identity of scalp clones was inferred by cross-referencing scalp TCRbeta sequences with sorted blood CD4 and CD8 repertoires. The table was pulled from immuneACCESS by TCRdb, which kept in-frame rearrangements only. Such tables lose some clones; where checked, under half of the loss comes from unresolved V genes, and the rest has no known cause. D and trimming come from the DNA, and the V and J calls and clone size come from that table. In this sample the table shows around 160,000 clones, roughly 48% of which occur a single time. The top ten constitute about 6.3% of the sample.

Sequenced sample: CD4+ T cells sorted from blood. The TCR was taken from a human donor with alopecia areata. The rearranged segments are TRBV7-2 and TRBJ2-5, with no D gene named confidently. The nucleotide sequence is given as TGTGCCAGCAGCTTGGGCTCCAAAGAGACCCAGTACTTC. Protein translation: CASSLGSKETQYF. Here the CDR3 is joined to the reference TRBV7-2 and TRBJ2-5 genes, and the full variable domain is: GAGVSQSPSNKVTEKGKDVELRCDPISGHTALYWYRQSLGQGLEFLIYFQGNSAPDKSGLPSDRFSAERTGGSVSTLTIQRTQQEDSAVYLCASSLGSKETQYFGPGTRLLVL.